One sample yielded the 11 T cell receptor beta chains listed below, sequenced in a study of CD8 T cells in Susac syndrome. Random hexamers were used to reverse transcribe the RNA input (about 0.45 to 1 ug). TCRdb re-called the immunoSEQ multiplex PCR reads with MiXCR, one entry per CDR3 protein. Here the sample spans approximately 230,000 distinct CDR3 sequences, 93% being singletons. Sequencing was performed on CD4+ T cells from PBMCs. These receptors were taken from a human donor with multiple sclerosis.

The chain joins TRBV20-1 to TRBJ1-2; a weak D match, TRBD1 (5 bases). The germline V gene encodes CDR1 DFQATT and CDR2 SNEGSKA (reference sequence). This CDR3 comprises 17 residues. Between the trimmed V and J ends, which lost 2 bases and 4 bases, there was a span of 23 bases. CDR3 amino acids: CSARPRKEQGVSYGYTF. CDR3 nucleotides: TGCAGTGCTAGACCACGAAAGGAGCAGGGAGTTAGCTATGGCTACACCTTC.

The rearrangement joins TRBV12-3 or TRBV12-4 to TRBJ2-7, with 8 bases matching TRBD1. Losses at the gene ends were 2 bases for V and 9 bases for J; bases not matched to a gene: 9. CDR3 length: 14 residues. The CDR3 DNA follows: TGTGCCAGCAGTTTACTGCTAGGACAGGGAATGCAGTACTTC. Encoded protein: CASSLLLGQGMQYF.

The J gene is TRBJ1-1, the V gene TRBV7-6, with D unclear. The CDR3 loop spans 13 amino acids. V was trimmed by 0 bases and J by 7 bases, leaving 9 bases between them. Germline assignment: CDR1 SGHVS and CDR2 FNYEAQ. The CDR3 sequence: CASSLAWGDEAFF. The CDR3 nucleotides are TGTGCCAGCAGCTTAGCGTGGGGTGATGAAGCTTTCTTT.

The chain couples TRBV7-9 to TRBJ1-1; no clear D gene. V was pared by 2 bases and J by 10 bases, with 11 bases between. CDR1 and CDR2 from the germline V gene are SEHNR and FQNEAQ (reference sequence). The CDR3 covers 12 residues. DNA of the CDR3: TGTGCCAGCAGCTTACCGCAGTTAGGAGCTTTCTTT. It specifies CASSLPQLGAFF.

The chain combines TRBV6-1 with TRBJ2-7; possible D gene TRBD1, 6 bases. This CDR3 is 14 amino acids long. Germline assignment: CDR1 MNHNS and CDR2 SASEGT. Trimming took 5 bases from V and 2 from J, leaving 13 bases between them. The CDR3 is CASSPTGIPYEQYV. CDR3 in DNA: TGTGCCAGCAGTCCGACAGGCATCCCCTACGAGCAGTACGTC.

The chain has TRBV28 and TRBJ2-1; maybe TRBD2 (8 bases). The CDR3 length is 15 residues. Trimming shortened V by 5 bases and J by 9 bases, and 20 bases separated the two germline ends. Looked up from germline, CDR1 is MDHEN and CDR2 is SYDVKM. CDR3 DNA sequence: TGTGCCAGCAGTCGGGGGGGCGGAGGGGGCAGTGAGCAGTTCTTC. This gives the protein CASSRGGGGGSEQFF.

The V call is TRBV6-1, the J call TRBJ1-1, with a weak D call TRBD1 (5 bases). This CDR3 region has 15 residues. The V end lost 10 bases, the J end lost 7 bases, and 25 bases lay between the germline ends. Germline V gene data show CDR1 as MNHNS and CDR2 as SASEGT. The CDR3 here is CATLGIPQGVNEAFF. DNA of the CDR3: TGTGCCACTCTGGGGATACCGCAAGGGGTAAATGAAGCTTTCTTT.

The V and J genes are TRBV28 and TRBJ2-7, with TRBD2 identical over 13 bases. The CDR3 is made up of 16 amino acids. Germline V gene data show CDR1 as MDHEN and CDR2 as SYDVKM. V lost 9 bases, J lost 4 bases, and 12 bases stayed unmatched. The CDR3 nucleotides read TGTGCCAGTCAACGACCGGGACTAGCGGGACTTTACGAGCAGTACGTC. Its protein product is CASQRPGLAGLYEQYV.

The chain links TRBV3-1 to TRBJ1-2, with D perhaps TRBD1 (5 bases). The CDR3 contains 15 residues. Trimming removed 2 bases from V and 0 bases from J, with 10 bases in between. Germline V gene sequence: CDR1 LGHDT, CDR2 YNNKEL (reference sequence). The CDR3 is CASSQWQGTNYGYTF. DNA of the CDR3: TGTGCCAGCAGCCAATGGCAGGGAACTAACTATGGCTACACCTTC. Drawing the rest from reference TRBV3-1 and TRBJ1-2, the complete variable domain is DTAVSQTPKYLVTQMGNDKSIKCEQNLGHDTMYWYKQDSKKFLKIMFSYNNKELIINETVPNRFSPKSPDKAHLNLHINSLELGDSAVYFCASSQWQGTNYGYTFGSGTRLTVV.

The rearrangement links TRBV10-3 to TRBJ2-5; tentative D call: TRBD1 (6 bases). The germline V gene encodes CDR1 ENHRY and CDR2 SYGVKD. V was trimmed by 5 bases and J by 1 base, leaving 11 bases between them. This CDR3 spans 14 amino acids. DNA for the CDR3: TGTGCCATCAGTCCCGGGACATCCCAAGAGACCCAGTACTTC. Its protein is CAISPGTSQETQYF.

V is TRBV30 and J is TRBJ1-2, with D perhaps matching TRBD1 (5 bases). The CDR3 runs to 14 residues. Per germline, CDR1 GTSNPN and CDR2 SVGIG (reference sequence). Trimming pared 3 bases from V and 7 bases from J, leaving 18 bases between. CDR3 DNA: TGTGCCTGGAGAGAAGGGGTTATCTCGTCTGGCTACACCTTC. It translates to CAWREGVISSGYTF.